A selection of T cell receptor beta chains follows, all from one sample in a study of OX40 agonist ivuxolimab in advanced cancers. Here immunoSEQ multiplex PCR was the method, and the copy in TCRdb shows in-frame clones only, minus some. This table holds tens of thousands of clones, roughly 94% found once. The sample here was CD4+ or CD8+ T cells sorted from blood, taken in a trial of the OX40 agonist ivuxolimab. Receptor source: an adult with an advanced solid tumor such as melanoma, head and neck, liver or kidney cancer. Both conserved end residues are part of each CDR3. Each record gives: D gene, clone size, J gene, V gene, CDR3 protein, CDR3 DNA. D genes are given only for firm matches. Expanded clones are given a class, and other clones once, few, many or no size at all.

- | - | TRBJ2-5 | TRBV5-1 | CASTWDGETQYF | TGCGCCAGCACCTGGGATGGGGAGACCCAGTACTTC
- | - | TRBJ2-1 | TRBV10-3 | CAISESNGNEQFF | TGTGCCATCAGTGAGTCGAATGGCAATGAGCAGTTCTTC
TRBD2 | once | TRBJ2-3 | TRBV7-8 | CASSLVNGGSTDTQYF | TGTGCCAGCAGCTTAGTGAATGGCGGGAGTACAGATACGCAGTATTTT
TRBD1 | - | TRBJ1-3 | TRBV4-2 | CASSHAQPDREDGNTIYF | TGTGCCAGCAGCCACGCCCAGCCGGACAGGGAAGATGGAAACACCATATATTTT
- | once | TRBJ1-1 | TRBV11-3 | CASSRGGRTEAFF | TGTGCCAGCAGCAGGGGAGGGAGGACTGAAGCTTTCTTT
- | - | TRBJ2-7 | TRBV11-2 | CASSLVGGSYEQYF | TGTGCCAGCAGCTTAGTAGGGGGGTCCTACGAGCAGTACTTC
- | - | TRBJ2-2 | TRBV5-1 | CASSPPGELFF | TGCGCCAGCAGCCCTCCCGGGGAGCTGTTTTTT
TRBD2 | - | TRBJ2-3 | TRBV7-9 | CASSWTSGVTDTQYF | TGTGCCAGCAGCTGGACTAGCGGGGTCACAGATACGCAGTATTTT
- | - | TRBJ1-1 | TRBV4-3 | CASSQDIGENTEAFF | TGCGCCAGCAGCCAAGATATAGGGGAGAACACTGAAGCTTTCTTT
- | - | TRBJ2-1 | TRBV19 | CASSPRRGLGGPSYNEQFF | TGTGCCAGTAGTCCGAGGAGGGGGCTGGGGGGCCCCTCCTACAATGAGCAGTTCTTC
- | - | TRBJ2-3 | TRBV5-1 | CASSWLTESTDTQYF | TGCGCCAGCAGCTGGTTAACAGAGAGCACAGATACGCAGTATTTT
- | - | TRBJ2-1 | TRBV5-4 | CASSVGGSEQFF | TGTGCCAGCAGCGTGGGAGGTAGTGAGCAGTTCTTC
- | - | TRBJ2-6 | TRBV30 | CACQGVANVLTF | TGTGCCTGTCAAGGTGTTGCCAACGTCCTGACTTTC
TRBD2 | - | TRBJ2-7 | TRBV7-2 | CASSFAGTSGGSCEQYF | TGTGCCAGCAGCTTCGCCGGGACTAGCGGGGGTTCCTGCGAGCAGTACTTC
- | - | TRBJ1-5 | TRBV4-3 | CASSQDSAGVGNQPQHF | TGCGCCAGCAGCCAAGATTCGGCAGGGGTCGGCAATCAGCCCCAGCATTTT
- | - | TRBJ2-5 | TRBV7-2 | CASSLEGLNQETQYF | TGTGCCAGCAGCTTAGAGGGTCTGAACCAAGAGACCCAGTACTTC
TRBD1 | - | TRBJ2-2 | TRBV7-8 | CASSSTGGRFTGELFF | TGTGCCAGCAGTTCGACAGGGGGCAGATTCACCGGGGAGCTGTTTTTT
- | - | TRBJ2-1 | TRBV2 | CASRDSYNEQFF | TGTGCCAGCCGGGACTCTTACAATGAGCAGTTCTTC
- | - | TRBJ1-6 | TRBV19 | CASSISDNSPLHF | TGTGCCAGTAGTATTTCGGATAATTCACCCCTCCACTTT
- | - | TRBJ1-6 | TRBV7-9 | CASRSREDDSPLHF | TGTGCCAGCCGCAGCAGGGAGGATGATTCACCCCTCCACTTT
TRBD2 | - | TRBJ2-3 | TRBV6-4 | CASSGRLAGGPQYF | TGTGCCAGCAGTGGTCGACTAGCGGGAGGGCCGCAGTATTTT
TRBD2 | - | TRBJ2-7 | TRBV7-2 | CASSLWAGVRDEQYF | TGTGCCAGCAGCTTATGGGCGGGAGTAAGAGACGAGCAGTACTTC
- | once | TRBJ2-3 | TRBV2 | CASVVNGGQTDTQYF | TGTGCCAGCGTGGTTAACGGGGGGCAAACAGATACGCAGTATTTT
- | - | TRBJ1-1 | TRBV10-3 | CAISDQTEAFF | TGTGCCATCAGTGACCAGACAGAAGCTTTCTTT
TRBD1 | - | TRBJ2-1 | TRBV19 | CASSTTTGPTYNEQFF | TGTGCCAGTAGTACAACGACAGGGCCGACCTACAATGAGCAGTTCTTC
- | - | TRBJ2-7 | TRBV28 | CASGNYEQYF | TGTGCCAGCGGCAACTACGAGCAGTACTTC
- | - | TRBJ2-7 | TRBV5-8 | CASSYSPLNGRYYEQYF | TGTGCCAGCAGCTACTCGCCCCTTAACGGGAGATACTACGAGCAGTACTTC
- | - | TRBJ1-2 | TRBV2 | CASLPQGDYGYTF | TGTGCCAGCTTACCACAGGGCGATTATGGCTACACCTTC
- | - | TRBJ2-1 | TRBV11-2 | CASSLDPQSNEQFF | TGTGCCAGCAGCTTAGATCCCCAGTCGAATGAGCAGTTCTTC
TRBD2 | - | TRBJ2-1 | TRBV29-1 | CSVEILATYNEQFF | TGCAGCGTTGAAATACTAGCGACCTACAATGAGCAGTTCTTC
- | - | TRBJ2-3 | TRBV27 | CASSLWGRGTDTQYF | TGTGCCAGCAGTCTCTGGGGGAGAGGCACAGATACGCAGTATTTT
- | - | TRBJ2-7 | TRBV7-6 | CASSLERDPAYEQYF | TGTGCCAGCAGCTTAGAGAGGGATCCCGCCTACGAGCAGTACTTC
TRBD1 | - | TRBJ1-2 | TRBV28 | CALRTGMSGGYTF | TGTGCCCTGAGGACAGGAATGTCGGGTGGCTACACCTTC
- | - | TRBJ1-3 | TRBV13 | CASSSRTSSGNTIYF | TGTGCCAGCAGCTCGAGGACCAGCTCTGGAAACACCATATATTTT
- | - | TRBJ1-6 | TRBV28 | CASRPRSGNSPLHF | TGTGCCAGCAGGCCCCGGTCGGGTAATTCACCCCTCCACTTT
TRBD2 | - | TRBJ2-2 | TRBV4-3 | CASSQDLAGGPWELFF | TGCGCCAGCAGCCAAGACTTAGCGGGAGGGCCATGGGAGCTGTTTTTT
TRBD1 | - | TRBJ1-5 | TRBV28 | CASSLHGTGDNQPQHF | TGTGCCAGCAGTTTGCACGGGACAGGCGACAATCAGCCCCAGCATTTT
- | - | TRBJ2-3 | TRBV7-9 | CASTVGLARADTQYF | TGTGCCAGCACCGTAGGGCTAGCCAGGGCAGATACGCAGTATTTT
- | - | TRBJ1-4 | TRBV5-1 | CASSPTGAEKLFF | TGCGCCAGCAGCCCCACCGGGGCTGAAAAACTGTTTTTT
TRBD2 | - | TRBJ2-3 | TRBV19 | CASKPAGGSPDTQYF | TGTGCCAGTAAACCAGCGGGAGGTTCTCCAGATACGCAGTATTTT
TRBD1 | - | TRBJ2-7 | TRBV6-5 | CASSDRGYEQYF | TGTGCCAGCAGTGACAGGGGCTACGAGCAGTACTTC
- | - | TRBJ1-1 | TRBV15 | CATSGGNTEAFF | TGTGCCACCAGCGGGGGCAACACTGAAGCTTTCTTT
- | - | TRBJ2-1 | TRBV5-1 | CASSLSNEQFF | TGCGCCAGCAGCTTAAGCAATGAGCAGTTCTTC
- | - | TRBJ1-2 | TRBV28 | CASSLREGPNYGYTF | TGTGCCAGCAGTTTAAGAGAAGGGCCCAACTATGGCTACACCTTC
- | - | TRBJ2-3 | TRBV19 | CASSIETGITDTQYF | TGTGCCAGTAGTATAGAAACGGGGATCACAGATACGCAGTATTTT
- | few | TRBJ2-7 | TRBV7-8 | CASSLAGSSYEQYF | TGTGCCAGCAGCTTAGCCGGGAGCTCCTACGAGCAGTACTTC
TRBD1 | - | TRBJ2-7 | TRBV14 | CASSQGTGYEQYF | TGTGCCAGCAGCCAAGGGACAGGCTACGAGCAGTACTTC
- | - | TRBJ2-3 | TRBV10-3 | CAISEARLTDTQYF | TGTGCCATCAGTGAGGCTAGATTAACGGATACGCAGTATTTT
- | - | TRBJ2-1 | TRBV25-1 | CASSGLYLGSGNEQFF | TGTGCCAGCAGTGGTCTTTATCTGGGGTCTGGGAATGAGCAGTTCTTC
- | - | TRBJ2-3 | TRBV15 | CATSRGQGQSTDTQYF | TGTGCCACCAGCAGAGGTCAAGGACAGAGCACAGATACGCAGTATTTT
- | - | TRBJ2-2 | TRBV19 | CASSSPGEGTGELFF | TGTGCCAGTAGTTCGCCGGGAGAGGGAACCGGGGAGCTGTTTTTT
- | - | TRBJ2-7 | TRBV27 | CASSLRDGRLIEQYF | TGTGCCAGCAGCCTCCGGGACGGGCGGCTAATCGAGCAGTACTTC
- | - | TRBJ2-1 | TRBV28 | CASSARTAYNEQFF | TGTGCCAGCAGTGCCCGGACGGCCTACAATGAGCAGTTCTTC
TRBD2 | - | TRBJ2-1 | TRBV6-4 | CASSPGLADHNEQFF | TGTGCCAGCAGTCCAGGACTAGCGGACCACAATGAGCAGTTCTTC